This T cell receptor (beta chain) was profiled in a study of blood T cell repertoires in COVID-19. Study-level information: Sources were T cells, B-cell-depleted T cells, or PBMCs; the material itself was cDNA or gDNA.

Seattle's cohort entered during active infection and was followed longitudinally. The data were produced by immunoSEQ multiplex PCR, yet TCRdb's version contains in-frame clones alone and is incomplete. The sample includes about 130,000 clones, 81% of them seen just once. In germline, CDR1 is LNHDA, CDR2 SQIVND (reference sequence). The CDR3 is made up of 19 amino acids. Losses at the gene ends were 7 bases for V and 4 bases for J; bases not matched to a gene: 18. Specimen: peripheral blood. The TCR sequence derives from a man younger than 40 with COVID-19, enrolled during active disease. This sequence joins TRBV19 and TRBJ2-3; 12 bases align to TRBD1. CDR3 in amino acids: CASTSIPHKGTGGPDTQYF. The CDR3 DNA reads as TGTGCCAGTACCTCGATCCCCCATAAGGGGACAGGGGGCCCAGATACGCAGTATTTT. The full variable domain, completed using reference TRBV19 and TRBJ2-3, is DGGITQSPKYLFRKEGQNVTLSCEQNLNHDAMYWYRQDPGQGLRLIYYSQIVNDFQKGDIAEGYSVSREKKESFPLTVTSAQKNPTAFYLCASTSIPHKGTGGPDTQYFGPGTRLTVL.